The following is a T cell receptor beta chain sequence with its context. The antigen is unknown. Data came from immunoSEQ multiplex PCR; TCRdb stores just in-frame clones and leaves some out. The table records about 110,000 clones, about 85% of them present only once. The sample belongs to a study of T cell responses to AZD1222 COVID-19 vaccine. Germline CDR1 and CDR2: LNHDA and SQIVND (reference sequence). Trimming stripped 4 bases from V and 4 bases from J, with 14 bases between. The CDR3 extends over 14 amino acids. Notes on the study in general: Among the donors, most were white British and more were female, and clonal diversity was possibly underestimated. Regions 160-218 and 743-854 dominated among vaccine-associated CD4 TCRs spanning spike. It was only after the peak T cell response that any repertoires were sampled. Baseline seropositivity characterized only six AZD1222 recipients.

This chain links TRBV19 with TRBJ2-7, with D possibly matching TRBD2 (5 bases). The source was peripheral blood, collected 28 days after the second AZD1222 dose. The receptor comes from an adult who received the AZD1222 COVID-19 vaccine. The CDR3 loop is CASSTSDFFYEQYF. The CDR3 bases are TGTGCCAGTAGTACCTCGGACTTTTTTTACGAGCAGTACTTC.